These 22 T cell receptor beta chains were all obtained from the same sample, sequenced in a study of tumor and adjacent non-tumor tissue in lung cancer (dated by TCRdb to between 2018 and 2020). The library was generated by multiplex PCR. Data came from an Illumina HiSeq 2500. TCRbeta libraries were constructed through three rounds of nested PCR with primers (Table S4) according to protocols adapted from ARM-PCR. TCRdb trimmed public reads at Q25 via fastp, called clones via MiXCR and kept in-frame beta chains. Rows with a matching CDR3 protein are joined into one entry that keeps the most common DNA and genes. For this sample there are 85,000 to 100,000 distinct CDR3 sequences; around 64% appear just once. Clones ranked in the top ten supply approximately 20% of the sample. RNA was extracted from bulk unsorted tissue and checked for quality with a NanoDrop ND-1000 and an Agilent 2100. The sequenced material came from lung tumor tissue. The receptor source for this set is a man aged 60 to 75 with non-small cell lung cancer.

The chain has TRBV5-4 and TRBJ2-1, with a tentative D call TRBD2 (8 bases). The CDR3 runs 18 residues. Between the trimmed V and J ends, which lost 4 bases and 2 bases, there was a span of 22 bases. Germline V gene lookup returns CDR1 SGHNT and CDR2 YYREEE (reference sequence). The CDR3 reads CASSPGGGQRQTYNEQFF. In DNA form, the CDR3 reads TGTGCCAGCAGCCCGGGGGGGGGACAGCGCCAAACCTACAATGAGCAGTTCTTC.

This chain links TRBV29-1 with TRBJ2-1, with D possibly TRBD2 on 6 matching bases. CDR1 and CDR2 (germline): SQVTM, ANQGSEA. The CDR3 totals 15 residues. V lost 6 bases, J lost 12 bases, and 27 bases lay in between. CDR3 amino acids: CSVVPPSGSYDGQFF. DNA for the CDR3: TGCAGCGTAGTACCTCCCAGCGGGTCCTACGATGGGCAGTTCTTC.

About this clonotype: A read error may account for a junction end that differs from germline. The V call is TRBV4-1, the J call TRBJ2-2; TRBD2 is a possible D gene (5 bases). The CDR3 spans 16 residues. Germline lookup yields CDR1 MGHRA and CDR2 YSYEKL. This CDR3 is CASSQEHGRTPGKLFF. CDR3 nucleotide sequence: TGCGCCAGCAGCCAAGAACACGGCAGGACGCCCGGGAAGCTGTTTTTT.

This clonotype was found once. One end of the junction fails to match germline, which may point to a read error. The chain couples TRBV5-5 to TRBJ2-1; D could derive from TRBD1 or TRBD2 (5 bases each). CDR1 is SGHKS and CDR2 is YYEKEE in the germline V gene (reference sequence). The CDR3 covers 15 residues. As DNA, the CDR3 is TGTGCCAGCAGCTTGGGAGGGGTAGTGCGGAATGAGCAGTTCTTT. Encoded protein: CASSLGGVVRNEQFF.

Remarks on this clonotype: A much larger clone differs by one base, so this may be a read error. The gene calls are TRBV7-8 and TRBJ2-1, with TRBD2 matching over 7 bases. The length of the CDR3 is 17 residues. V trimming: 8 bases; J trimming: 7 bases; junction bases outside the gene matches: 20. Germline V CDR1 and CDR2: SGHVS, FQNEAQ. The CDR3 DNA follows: TGTGCCAGCGGCCCCCGCCTCGGGGGGAGGGCCTTTAATGAGCAGTTCTTC. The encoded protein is CASGPRLGGRAFNEQFF.

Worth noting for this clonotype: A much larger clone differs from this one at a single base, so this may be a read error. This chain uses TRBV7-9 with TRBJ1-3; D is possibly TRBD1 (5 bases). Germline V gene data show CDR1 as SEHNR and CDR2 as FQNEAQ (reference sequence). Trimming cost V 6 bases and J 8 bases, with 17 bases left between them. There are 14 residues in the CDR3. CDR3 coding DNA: TGTGCCAGCAGACACGGGACTGCGGGGGACACCATATATTTT. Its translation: CASRHGTAGDTIYF.

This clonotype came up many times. CDR3 in amino acids: CSVEVRTGTWVYTF. The CDR3 coding sequence is TGCAGCGTTGAAGTTAGGACAGGGACGTGGGTCTACACCTTC. The chain links TRBV29-1 to TRBJ1-2, with 8 bases aligning to TRBD1. Germline V CDR1 and CDR2: SQVTM, ANQGSEA. The length of the CDR3 is 14 residues. The trim removed 1 base at V and 10 bases at J, leaving 11 bases unmatched.

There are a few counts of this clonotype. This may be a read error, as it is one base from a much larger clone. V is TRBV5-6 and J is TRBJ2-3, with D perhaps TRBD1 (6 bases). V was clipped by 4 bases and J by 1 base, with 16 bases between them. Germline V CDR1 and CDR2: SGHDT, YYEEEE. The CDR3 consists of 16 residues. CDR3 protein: CASSPGHSVGTDTQYF. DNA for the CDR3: TGTGCCAGCAGCCCGGGACACTCGGTGGGCACAGATACGCAGTATTTT.

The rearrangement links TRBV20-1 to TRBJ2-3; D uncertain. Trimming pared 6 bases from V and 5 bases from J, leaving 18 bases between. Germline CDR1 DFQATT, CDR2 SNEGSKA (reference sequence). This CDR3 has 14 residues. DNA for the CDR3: TGCAGTGCCTCCGACTCTCGTTGGGGAGATACGCAGTATTTT. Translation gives CSASDSRWGDTQYF.

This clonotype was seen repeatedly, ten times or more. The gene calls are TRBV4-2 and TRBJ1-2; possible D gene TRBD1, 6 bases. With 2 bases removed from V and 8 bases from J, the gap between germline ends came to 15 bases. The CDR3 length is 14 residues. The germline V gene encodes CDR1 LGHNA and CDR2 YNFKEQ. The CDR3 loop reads CASSQQGQTNGYTF. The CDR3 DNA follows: TGTGCCAGCAGCCAACAAGGACAGACGAACGGCTACACCTTC.

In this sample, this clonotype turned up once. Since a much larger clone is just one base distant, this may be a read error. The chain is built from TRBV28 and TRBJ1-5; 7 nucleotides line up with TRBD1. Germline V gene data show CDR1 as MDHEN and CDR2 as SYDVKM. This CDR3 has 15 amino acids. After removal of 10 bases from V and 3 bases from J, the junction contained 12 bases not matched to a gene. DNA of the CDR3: TGTGCCACGACCCGGACAGGAGTAGTCAATCAGCCCCAGCATTTT. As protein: CATTRTGVVNQPQHF.

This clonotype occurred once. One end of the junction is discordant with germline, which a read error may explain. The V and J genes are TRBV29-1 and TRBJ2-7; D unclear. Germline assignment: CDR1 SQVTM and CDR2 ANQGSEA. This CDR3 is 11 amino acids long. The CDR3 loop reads CIVVQVVEQYF. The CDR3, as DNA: TGCATCGTTGTTCAGGTAGTGGAGCAGTATTTC.

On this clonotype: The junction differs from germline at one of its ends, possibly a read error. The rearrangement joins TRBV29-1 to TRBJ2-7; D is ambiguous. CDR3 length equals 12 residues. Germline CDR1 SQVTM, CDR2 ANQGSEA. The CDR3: CSVAKEPYERYF. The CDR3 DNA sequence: TGCAGCGTTGCTAAGGAGCCCTACGAGCGGTACTTC.

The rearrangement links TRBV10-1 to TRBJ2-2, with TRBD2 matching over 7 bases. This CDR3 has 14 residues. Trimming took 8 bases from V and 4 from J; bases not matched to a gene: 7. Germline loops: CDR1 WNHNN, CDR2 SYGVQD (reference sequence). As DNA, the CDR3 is TGCGCCAGCGGTGGGGGGACTATCACCGGGGAGCTGTTTTTT. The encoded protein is CASGGGTITGELFF.

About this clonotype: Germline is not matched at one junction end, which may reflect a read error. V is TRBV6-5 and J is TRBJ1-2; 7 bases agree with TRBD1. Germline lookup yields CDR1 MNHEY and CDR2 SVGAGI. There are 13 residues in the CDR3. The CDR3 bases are TGTGCCGGCAGTTACCGGCAGGGGGGCGACTACACCTTC. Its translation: CAGSYRQGGDYTF.

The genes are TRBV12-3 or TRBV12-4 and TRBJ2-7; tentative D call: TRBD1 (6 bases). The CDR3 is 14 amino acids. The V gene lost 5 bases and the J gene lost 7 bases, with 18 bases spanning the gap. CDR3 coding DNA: TGTGCCAGCAGTCCCCGAGCTACACAGGGTGAGCAGTACTTC. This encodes CASSPRATQGEQYF.

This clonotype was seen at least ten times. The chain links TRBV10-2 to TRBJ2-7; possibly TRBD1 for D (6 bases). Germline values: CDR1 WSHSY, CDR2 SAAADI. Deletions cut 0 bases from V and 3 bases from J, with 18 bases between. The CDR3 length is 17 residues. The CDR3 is CASSESFGQPIIYEQYF. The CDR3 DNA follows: TGCGCCAGCAGTGAGTCGTTTGGACAGCCGATCATCTACGAGCAGTACTTC.

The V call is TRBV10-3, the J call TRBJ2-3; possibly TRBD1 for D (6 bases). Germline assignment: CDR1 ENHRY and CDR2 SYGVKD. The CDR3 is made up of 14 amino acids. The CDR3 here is CVISVGQSTDTQYF. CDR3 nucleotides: TGTGTAATCAGTGTTGGACAGAGCACAGATACGCAGTATTTT.

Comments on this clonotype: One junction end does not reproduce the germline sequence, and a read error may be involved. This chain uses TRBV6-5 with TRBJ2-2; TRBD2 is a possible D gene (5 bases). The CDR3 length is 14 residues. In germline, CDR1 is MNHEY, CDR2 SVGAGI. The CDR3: CAGSTRVVTGELFF. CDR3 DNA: TGTGCCGGCAGCACTAGAGTCGTCACCGGGGAGCTGTTTTTT.

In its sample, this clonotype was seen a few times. The CDR3 loop reads CASSIRQGRNTEAFF. The CDR3 DNA sequence: TGTGCCAGTAGTATTAGACAGGGGAGGAACACTGAAGCTTTCTTT. The rearrangement joins TRBV19 to TRBJ1-1, with TRBD1 identical over 8 bases. The CDR3 sequence is 15 residues long. Germline V gene data show CDR1 as LNHDA and CDR2 as SQIVND (reference sequence). After removal of 3 bases from V and 1 base from J, the junction contained 4 bases not matched to a gene.

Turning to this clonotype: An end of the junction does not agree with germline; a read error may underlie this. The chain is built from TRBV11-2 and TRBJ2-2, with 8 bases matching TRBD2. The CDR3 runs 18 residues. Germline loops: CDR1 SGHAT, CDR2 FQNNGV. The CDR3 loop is CASSFGVAGNLMTGELFF. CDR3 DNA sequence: TGCGCCAGCAGCTTCGGGGTAGCGGGAAATCTCATGACCGGGGAGCTGTTTTTT.

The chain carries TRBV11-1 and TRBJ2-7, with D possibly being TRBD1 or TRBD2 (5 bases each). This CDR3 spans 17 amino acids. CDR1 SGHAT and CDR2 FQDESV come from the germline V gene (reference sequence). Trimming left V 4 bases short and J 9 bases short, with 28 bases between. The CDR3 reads CASSSPRGLEYVAMQYF. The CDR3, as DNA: TGTGCCAGCAGCTCCCCCCGGGGCCTGGAGTACGTCGCCATGCAGTACTTC.